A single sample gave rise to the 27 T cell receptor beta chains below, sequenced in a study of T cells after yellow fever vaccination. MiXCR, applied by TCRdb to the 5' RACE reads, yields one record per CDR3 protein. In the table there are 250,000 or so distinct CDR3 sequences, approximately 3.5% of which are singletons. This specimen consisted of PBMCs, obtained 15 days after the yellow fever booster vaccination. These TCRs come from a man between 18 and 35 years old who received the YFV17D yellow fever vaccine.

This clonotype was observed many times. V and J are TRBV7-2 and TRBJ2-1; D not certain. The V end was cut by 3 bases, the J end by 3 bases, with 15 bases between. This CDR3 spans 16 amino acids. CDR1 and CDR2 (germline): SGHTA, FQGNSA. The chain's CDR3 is CASSLAPSYGYNEQFF. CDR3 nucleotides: TGTGCCAGCAGCTTGGCCCCAAGTTACGGCTACAATGAGCAGTTCTTC.

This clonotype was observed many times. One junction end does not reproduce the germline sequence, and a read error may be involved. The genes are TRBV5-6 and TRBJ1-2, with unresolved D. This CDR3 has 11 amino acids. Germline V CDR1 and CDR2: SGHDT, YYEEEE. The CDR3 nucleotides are TGTGCCAGCAGCTTGGTCGGCAGATGGGACTTC. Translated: CASSLVGRWDF.

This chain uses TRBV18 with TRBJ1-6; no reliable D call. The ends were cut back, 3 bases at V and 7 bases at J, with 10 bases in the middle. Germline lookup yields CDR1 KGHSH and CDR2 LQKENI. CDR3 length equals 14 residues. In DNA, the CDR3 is TGTGCCAGCTCACCTGTGGCGGAAAATTCACCCCTCCACTTT. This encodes CASSPVAENSPLHF.

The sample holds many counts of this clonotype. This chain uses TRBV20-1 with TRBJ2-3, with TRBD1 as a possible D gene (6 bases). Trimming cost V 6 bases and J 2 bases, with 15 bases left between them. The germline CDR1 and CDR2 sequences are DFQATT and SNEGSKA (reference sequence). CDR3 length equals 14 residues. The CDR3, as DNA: TGCAGTGCGAGCGGTTTGGGGGCCACAGATACGCAGTATTTT. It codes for CSASGLGATDTQYF.

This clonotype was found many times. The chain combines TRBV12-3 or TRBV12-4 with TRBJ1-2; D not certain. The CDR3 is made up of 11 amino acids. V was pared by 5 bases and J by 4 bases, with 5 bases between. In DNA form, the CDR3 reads TGTGCCAGCAGTGAGGGCTATGGCTACACCTTC. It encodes CASSEGYGYTF.

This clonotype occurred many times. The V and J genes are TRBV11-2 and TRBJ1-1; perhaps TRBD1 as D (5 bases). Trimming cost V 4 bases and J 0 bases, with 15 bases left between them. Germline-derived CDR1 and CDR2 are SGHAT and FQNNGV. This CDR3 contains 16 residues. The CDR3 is CASSYGTPRVNTEAFF. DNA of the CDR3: TGTGCCAGCAGCTACGGGACCCCCAGGGTGAACACTGAAGCTTTCTTT.

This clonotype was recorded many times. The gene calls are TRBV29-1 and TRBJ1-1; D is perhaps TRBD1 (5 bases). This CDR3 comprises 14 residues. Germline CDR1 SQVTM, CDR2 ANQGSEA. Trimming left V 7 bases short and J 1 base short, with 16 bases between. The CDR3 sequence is CSGRGMKGNTEAFF. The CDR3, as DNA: TGCAGCGGTAGGGGAATGAAGGGGAACACTGAAGCTTTCTTT.

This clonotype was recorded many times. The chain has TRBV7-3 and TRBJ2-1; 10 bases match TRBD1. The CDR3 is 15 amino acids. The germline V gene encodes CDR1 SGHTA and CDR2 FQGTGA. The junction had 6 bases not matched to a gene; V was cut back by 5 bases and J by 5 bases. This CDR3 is CASSQGQGLNNEQFF. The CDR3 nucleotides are TGTGCCAGCAGCCAGGGACAGGGGTTAAACAATGAGCAGTTCTTC.

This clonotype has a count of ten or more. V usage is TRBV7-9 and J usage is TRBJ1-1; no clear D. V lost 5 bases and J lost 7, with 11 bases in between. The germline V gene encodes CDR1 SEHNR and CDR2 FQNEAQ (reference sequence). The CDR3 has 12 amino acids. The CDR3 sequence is CASSPVHVEAFF. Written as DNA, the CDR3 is TGTGCCAGCAGCCCAGTTCACGTTGAAGCTTTCTTT.

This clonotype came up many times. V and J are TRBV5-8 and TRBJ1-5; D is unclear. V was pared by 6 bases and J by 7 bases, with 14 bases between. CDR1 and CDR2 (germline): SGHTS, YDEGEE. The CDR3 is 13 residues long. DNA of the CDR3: TGTGCCAGCAACAAGGGAAACGGACAGCCCCAGCATTTT. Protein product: CASNKGNGQPQHF.

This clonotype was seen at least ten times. The CDR3 reads CASSSGPAPDTQYF. The CDR3 DNA reads TGTGCCAGCAGTTCCGGGCCAGCCCCAGATACGCAGTATTTT. This rearrangement joins TRBV7-2 to TRBJ2-3; no firm D call. Germline V gene sequence: CDR1 SGHTA, CDR2 FQGNSA. The CDR3 covers 14 residues. Deletions cut 6 bases from V and 4 bases from J, with 14 bases between.

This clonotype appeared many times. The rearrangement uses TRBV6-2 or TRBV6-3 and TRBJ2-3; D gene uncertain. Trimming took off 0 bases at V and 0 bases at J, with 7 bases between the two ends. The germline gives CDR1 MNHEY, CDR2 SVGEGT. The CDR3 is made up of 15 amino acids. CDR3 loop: CASSYSMFSTDTQYF. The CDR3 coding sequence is TGTGCCAGCAGTTACTCGATGTTCAGCACAGATACGCAGTATTTT.

For the CDR3, the DNA is TGTGCCAGCAGCTTAATTGGGACAGATGGCTACACCTTC. This codes for CASSLIGTDGYTF. The chain recombines TRBV7-2 with TRBJ1-2; 7 bases agree with TRBD1. V trimming: 2 bases; J trimming: 6 bases; junction bases outside the gene matches: 3. This CDR3 is built from 13 residues. CDR1 is SGHTA and CDR2 is FQGNSA in the germline V gene. The whole variable domain, filled in from reference TRBV7-2 and TRBJ1-2, reads GAGVSQSPSNKVTEKGKDVELRCDPISGHTALYWYRQSLGQGLEFLIYFQGNSAPDKSGLPSDRFSAERTGGSVSTLTIQRTQQEDSAVYLCASSLIGTDGYTFGSGTRLTVV.

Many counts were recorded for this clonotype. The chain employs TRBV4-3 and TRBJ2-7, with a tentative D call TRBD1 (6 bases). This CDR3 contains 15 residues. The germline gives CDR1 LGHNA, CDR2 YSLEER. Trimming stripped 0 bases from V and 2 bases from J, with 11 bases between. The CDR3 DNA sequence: TGCGCCAGCAGCCAAGACGCCAGGACAGCCTACGAGCAGTACTTC. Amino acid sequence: CASSQDARTAYEQYF.

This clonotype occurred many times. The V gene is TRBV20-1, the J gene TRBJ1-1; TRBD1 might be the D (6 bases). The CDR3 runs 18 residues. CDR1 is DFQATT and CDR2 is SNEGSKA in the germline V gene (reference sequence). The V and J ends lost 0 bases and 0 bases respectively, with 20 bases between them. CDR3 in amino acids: CSARDMGGPTTMNTEAFF. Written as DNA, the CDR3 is TGCAGTGCTAGAGATATGGGGGGCCCGACAACGATGAACACTGAAGCTTTCTTT.

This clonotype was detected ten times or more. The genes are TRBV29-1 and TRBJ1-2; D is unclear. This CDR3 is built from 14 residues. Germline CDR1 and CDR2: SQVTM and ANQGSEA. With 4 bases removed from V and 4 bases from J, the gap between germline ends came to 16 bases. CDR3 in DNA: TGCAGCGTTGCCGGCGGGGAATTTAGCTATGGCTACACCTTC. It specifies CSVAGGEFSYGYTF.

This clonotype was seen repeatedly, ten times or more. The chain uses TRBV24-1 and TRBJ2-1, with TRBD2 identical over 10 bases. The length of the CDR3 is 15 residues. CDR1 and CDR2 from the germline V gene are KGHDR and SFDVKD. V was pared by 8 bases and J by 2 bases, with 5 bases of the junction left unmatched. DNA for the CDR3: TGTGCCACCACCAGCAGCGGGGGGGCCTACAATGAGCAGTTCTTC. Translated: CATTSSGGAYNEQFF.

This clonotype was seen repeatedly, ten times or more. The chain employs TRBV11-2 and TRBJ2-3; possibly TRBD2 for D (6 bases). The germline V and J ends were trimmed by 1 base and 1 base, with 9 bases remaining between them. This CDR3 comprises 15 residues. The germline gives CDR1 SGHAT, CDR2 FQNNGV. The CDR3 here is CASSLGGDRTDTQYF. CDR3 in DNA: TGTGCCAGCAGCTTAGGCGGGGACCGCACAGATACGCAGTATTTT. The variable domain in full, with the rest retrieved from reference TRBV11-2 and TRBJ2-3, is EAGVAQSPRYKIIEKRQSVAFWCNPISGHATLYWYQQILGQGPKLLIQFQNNGVVDDSQLPKDRFSAERLKGVDSTLKIQPAKLEDSAVYLCASSLGGDRTDTQYFGPGTRLTVL.

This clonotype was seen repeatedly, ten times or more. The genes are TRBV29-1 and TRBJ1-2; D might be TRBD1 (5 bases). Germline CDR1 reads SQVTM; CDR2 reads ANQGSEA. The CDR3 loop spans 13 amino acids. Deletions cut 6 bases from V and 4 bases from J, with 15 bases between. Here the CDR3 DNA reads TGCAGCGTAGTACAGTACGGGGGCTATGGCTACACCTTC. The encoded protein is CSVVQYGGYGYTF.

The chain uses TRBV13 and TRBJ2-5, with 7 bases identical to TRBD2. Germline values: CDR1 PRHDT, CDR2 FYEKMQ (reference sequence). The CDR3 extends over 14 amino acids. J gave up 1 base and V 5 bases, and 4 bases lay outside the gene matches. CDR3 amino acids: CASSTKRGQETQYF. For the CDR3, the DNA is TGTGCCAGCAGCACAAAGCGGGGCCAAGAGACCCAGTACTTC.

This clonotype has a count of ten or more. The CDR3 loop reads CASSLMPSGEGEQFF. DNA of the CDR3: TGCGCCAGCAGCTTGATGCCTAGCGGGGAGGGTGAGCAGTTCTTC. The gene calls are TRBV5-1 and TRBJ2-1; TRBD2 matches at 9 bases. The V segment lost 1 base and the J segment 9 bases; nucleotides outside the gene matches: 8. Germline loops: CDR1 SGHRS, CDR2 YFSETQ. The CDR3 is 15 residues long.

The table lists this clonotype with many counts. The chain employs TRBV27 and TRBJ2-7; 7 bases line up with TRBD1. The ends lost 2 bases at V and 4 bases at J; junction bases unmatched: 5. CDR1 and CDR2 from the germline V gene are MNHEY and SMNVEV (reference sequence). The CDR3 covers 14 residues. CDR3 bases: TGTGCCAGCAGTTTAACCGGGACAGCTTACGAGCAGTACGTC. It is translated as CASSLTGTAYEQYV.

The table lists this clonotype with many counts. CDR3 in DNA: TGTGCCAGCAGCCCCGGGACAGGCCGCGGGGACACCGGGGAGCTGTTTTTT. It translates to CASSPGTGRGDTGELFF. The rearrangement links TRBV7-9 to TRBJ2-2; TRBD1 matches at 8 bases. V dropped 5 bases and J dropped 3; count of bases not matched to a gene: 11. The CDR3 is 17 residues long. CDR1 and CDR2 from the germline V gene are SEHNR and FQNEAQ (reference sequence). Complete variable domain (other parts from reference TRBV7-9 and TRBJ2-2): DTGVSQNPRHKITKRGQNVTFRCDPISEHNRLYWYRQTLGQGPEFLTYFQNEAQLEKSRLLSDRFSAERPKGSFSTLEIQRTEQGDSAMYLCASSPGTGRGDTGELFFGEGSRLTVL.

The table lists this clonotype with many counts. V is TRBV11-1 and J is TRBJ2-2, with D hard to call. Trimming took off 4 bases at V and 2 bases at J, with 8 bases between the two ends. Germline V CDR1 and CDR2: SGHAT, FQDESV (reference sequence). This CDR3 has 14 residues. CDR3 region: CASSSDTNTGELFF. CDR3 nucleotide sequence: TGTGCCAGCAGCTCAGACACCAACACCGGGGAGCTGTTTTTT.

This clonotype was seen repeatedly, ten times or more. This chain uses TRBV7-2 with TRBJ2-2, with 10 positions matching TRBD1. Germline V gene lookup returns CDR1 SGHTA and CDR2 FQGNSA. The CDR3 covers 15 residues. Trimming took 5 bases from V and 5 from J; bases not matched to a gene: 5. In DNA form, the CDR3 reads TGTGCCAGCAGCCCTCGGACAGGGGGTACCGGGGAGCTGTTTTTT. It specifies CASSPRTGGTGELFF.

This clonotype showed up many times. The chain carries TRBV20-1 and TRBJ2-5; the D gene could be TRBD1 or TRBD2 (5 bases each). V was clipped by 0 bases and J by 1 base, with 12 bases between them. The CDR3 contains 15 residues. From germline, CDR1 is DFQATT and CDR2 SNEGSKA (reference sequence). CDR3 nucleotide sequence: TGCAGTGCTAGAGACGGGGCGTTTAGCCAAGAGACCCAGTACTTC. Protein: CSARDGAFSQETQYF.

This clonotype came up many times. Here the CDR3 reads CASSLIRGDEQFF. CDR3 sequence (DNA): TGTGCCAGCAGCTTGATACGGGGGGATGAGCAGTTCTTC. The chain joins TRBV5-6 to TRBJ2-1; 7 positions match TRBD2. J lost 8 bases, V lost 1 base, and 3 bases had no gene match. Germline CDR1 reads SGHDT; CDR2 reads YYEEEE. The CDR3 contains 13 residues. Based on the CDR3 plus reference TRBV5-6 and TRBJ2-1, the full variable domain is DAGVTQSPTHLIKTRGQQVTLRCSPKSGHDTVSWYQQALGQGPQFIFQYYEEEERQRGNFPDRFSGHQFPNYSSELNVNALLLGDSALYLCASSLIRGDEQFFGPGTRLTVL.